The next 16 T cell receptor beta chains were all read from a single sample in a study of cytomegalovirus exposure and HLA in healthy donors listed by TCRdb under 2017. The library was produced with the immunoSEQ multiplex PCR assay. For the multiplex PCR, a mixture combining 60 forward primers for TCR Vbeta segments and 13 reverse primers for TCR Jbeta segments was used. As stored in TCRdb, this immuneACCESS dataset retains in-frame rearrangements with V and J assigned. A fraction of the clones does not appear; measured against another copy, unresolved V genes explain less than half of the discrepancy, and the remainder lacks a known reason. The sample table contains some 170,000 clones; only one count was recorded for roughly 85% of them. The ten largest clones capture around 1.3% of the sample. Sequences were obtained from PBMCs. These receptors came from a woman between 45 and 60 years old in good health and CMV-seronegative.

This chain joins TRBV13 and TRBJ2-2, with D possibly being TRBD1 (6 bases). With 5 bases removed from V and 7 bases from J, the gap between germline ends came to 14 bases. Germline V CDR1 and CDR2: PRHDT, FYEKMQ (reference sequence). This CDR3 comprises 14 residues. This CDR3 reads CASSPARGYGELFF. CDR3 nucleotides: TGTGCCAGCAGCCCCGCGAGGGGGTACGGGGAGCTGTTTTTT.

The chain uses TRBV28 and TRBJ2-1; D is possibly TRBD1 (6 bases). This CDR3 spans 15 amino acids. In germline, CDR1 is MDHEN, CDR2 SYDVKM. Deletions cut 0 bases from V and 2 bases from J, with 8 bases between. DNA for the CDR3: TGTGCCAGCAGTTTATGGGGGGCCCCCTACAATGAGCAGTTCTTC. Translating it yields CASSLWGAPYNEQFF.

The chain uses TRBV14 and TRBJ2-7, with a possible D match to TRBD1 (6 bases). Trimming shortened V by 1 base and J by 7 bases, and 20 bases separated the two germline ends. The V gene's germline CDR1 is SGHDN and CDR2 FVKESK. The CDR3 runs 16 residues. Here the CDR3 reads CASSQGTAGAGGEQYF. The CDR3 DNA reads TGTGCCAGCAGCCAAGGGACAGCCGGGGCTGGTGGGGAGCAGTACTTC.

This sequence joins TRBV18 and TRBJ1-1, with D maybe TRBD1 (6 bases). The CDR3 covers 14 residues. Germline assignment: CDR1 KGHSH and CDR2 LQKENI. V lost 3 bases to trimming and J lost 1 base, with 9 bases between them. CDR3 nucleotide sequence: TGTGCCAGCTCACCGGGGGGGCCGAACACTGAAGCTTTCTTT. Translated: CASSPGGPNTEAFF.

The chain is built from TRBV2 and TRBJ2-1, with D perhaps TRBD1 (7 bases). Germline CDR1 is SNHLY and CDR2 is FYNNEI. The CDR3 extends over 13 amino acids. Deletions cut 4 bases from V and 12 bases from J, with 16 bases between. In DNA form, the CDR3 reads TGTGCCAGCAGTGTAGACAGGGTCGGGGGGCAGTTCTTC. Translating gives CASSVDRVGGQFF. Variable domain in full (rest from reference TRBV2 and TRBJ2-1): EPEVTQTPSHQVTQMGQEVILRCVPISNHLYFYWYRQILGQKVEFLVSFYNNEISEKSEIFDDQFSVERPDGSNFTLKIRSTKLEDSAMYFCASSVDRVGGQFFGPGTRLTVL.

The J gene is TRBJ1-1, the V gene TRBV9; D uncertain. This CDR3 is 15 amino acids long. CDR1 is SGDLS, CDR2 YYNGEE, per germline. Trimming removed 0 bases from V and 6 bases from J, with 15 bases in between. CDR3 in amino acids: CASSVDSVATAEAFF. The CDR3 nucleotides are TGTGCCAGCAGCGTAGATAGCGTTGCAACGGCTGAAGCTTTCTTT.

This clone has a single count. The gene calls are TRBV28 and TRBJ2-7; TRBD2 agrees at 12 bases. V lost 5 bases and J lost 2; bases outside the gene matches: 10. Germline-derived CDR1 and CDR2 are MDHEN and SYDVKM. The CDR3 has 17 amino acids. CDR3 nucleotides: TGTGCCAGCAGTAAACTAGCGGGGGGTCAAATAACCTACGAGCAGTACTTC. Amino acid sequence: CASSKLAGGQITYEQYF.

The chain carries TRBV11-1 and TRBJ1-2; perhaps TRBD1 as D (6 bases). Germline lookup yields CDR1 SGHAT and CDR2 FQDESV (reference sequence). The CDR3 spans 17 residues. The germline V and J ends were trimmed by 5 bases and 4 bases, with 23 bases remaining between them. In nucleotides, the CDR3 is TGTGCCAGCAGCCCTAGCATAGCCGGACAGTTTACCTATGGCTACACCTTC. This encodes CASSPSIAGQFTYGYTF. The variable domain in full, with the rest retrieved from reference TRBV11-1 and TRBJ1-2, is EAEVAQSPRYKITEKSQAVAFWCDPISGHATLYWYRQILGQGPELLVQFQDESVVDDSQLPKDRFSAERLKGVDSTLKIQPAELGDSAMYLCASSPSIAGQFTYGYTFGSGTRLTVV.

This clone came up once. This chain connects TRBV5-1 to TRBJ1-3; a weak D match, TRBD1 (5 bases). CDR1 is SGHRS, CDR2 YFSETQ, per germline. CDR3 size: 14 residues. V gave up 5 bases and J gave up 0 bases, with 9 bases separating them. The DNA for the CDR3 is TGCGCCAGCAGGATAGGGGCCTCTGGAAACACCATATATTTT. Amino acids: CASRIGASGNTIYF.

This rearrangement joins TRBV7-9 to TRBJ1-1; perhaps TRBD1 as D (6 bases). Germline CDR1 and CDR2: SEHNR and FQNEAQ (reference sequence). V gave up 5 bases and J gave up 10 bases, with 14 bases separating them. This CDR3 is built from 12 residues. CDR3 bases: TGTGCCAGCAGCCCTAACCAGGGGCGAGCTTTCTTT. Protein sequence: CASSPNQGRAFF.

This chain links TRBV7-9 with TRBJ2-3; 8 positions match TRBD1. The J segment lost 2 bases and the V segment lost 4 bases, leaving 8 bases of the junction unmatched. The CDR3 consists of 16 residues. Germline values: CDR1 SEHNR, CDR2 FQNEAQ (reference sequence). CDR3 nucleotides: TGTGCCAGCAGCTCTGACAGGGGAGCCCTCACAGATACGCAGTATTTT. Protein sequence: CASSSDRGALTDTQYF.

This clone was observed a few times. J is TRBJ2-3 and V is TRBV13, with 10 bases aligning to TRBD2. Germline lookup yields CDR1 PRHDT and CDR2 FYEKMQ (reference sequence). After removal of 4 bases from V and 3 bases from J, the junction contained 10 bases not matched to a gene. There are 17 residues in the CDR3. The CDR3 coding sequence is TGTGCCAGCAGCTCAACCCCCGGGACTAGCGCTACAGATACGCAGTATTTT. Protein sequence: CASSSTPGTSATDTQYF.

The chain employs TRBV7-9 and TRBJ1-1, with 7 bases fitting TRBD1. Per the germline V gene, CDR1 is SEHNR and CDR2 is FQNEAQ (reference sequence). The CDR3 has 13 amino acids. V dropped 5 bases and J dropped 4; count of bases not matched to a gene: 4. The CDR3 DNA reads TGTGCCAGCAGCCTGCAGGGGGGCACTGAAGCTTTCTTT. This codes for CASSLQGGTEAFF.

The CDR3 loop is CASSQVAGGETQYF. The DNA for the CDR3 is TGTGCCAGCAGCCAGGTGGCGGGCGGGGAGACCCAGTACTTC. The genes are TRBV7-9 and TRBJ2-5; D may be TRBD2 (5 bases). V was shortened by 5 bases and J by 5 bases, with 15 bases between the two germline ends. Germline V gene lookup returns CDR1 SEHNR and CDR2 FQNEAQ (reference sequence). The CDR3 is 14 residues long.

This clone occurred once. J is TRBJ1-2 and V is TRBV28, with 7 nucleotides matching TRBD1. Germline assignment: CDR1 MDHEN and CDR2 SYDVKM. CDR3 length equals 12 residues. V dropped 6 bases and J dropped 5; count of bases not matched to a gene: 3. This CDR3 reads CASRTGMYGYTF. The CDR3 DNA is TGTGCCAGCAGGACAGGGATGTATGGCTACACCTTC.

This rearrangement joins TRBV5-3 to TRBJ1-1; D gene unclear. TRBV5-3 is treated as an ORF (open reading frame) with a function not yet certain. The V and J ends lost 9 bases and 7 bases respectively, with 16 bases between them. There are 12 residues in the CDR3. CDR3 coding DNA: TGTGCCACCCCGAAGTTGGCGGGTGAAGCTTTCTTT. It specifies CATPKLAGEAFF.